Listed below are T cell receptor beta chains from one sample, sequenced in a study of blood T cell repertoires in COVID-19. Sequencing was performed with immunoSEQ multiplex PCR; in TCRdb, only in-frame clones are kept and a portion is missing. Of approximately 300,000 clones listed, approximately 85% were seen once; the top ten hold around 4.5%. What was sequenced was PBMCs or T cells enriched from blood (not recorded which). The receptor set was obtained from a woman in her twenties or thirties who had recovered from COVID-19. The CDR3 runs from the conserved cysteine through the conserved F or W. Fields, in order: CDR3 length, clone size, J gene, D gene, V gene, CDR3 DNA, CDR3 protein. D genes are given only for firm matches. The listing skips clone size in some rows; elsewhere it reads once, few, many or a size class.

>12|-|TRBJ1-5|-|TRBV19
TGTGCCAGTAGTGACCTAGATCAGCCCCAGCATTTT
CASSDLDQPQHF
>12|many|TRBJ2-1|-|TRBV10-3
TGTGCCATCGAGGGGGATTACAATGAGCAGTTCTTC
CAIEGDYNEQFF
>19|-|TRBJ1-6|-|TRBV2
TGTGCCAGCAGTGGTACGGGAATTACCCAGGGGACCTATAATTCACCCCTCCACTTT
CASSGTGITQGTYNSPLHF
>13|-|TRBJ1-1|-|TRBV7-9
TGTGCCAGCCCCGGGGGAGGGAACACTGAAGCTTTCTTT
CASPGGGNTEAFF
>11|once|TRBJ2-3|TRBD2|TRBV19
TGTGCCAGTAGTATGCTTGGGACTAGGTATTTT
CASSMLGTRYF
>14|many|TRBJ2-7|-|TRBV4-1
TGCGCCAGCAGCCAAGACAGGGCCTCCTACGAGCAGTACTTC
CASSQDRASYEQYF
>15|-|TRBJ2-5|TRBD2|TRBV4-2
TGTGCCAGCAGCCAAGTGGGAGCGGGAGACGTGACCCAGTACTTC
CASSQVGAGDVTQYF
>14|-|TRBJ2-1|-|TRBV13
TGTGCCAGCAACAGCTTAGGTCCTGACAATGAGCAGTTCTTC
CASNSLGPDNEQFF
>16|-|TRBJ2-1|TRBD1|TRBV19
TGTGCCAGTAGTATAGCCGTGATAGGACAGGGGGCCGGGCAGTTCTTC
CASSIAVIGQGAGQFF
>14|-|TRBJ1-2|-|TRBV5-8
TGTGCCAGCAGCTTGGACATTCCTAACTATGGCTACACCTTC
CASSLDIPNYGYTF
>14|-|TRBJ1-1|TRBD1|TRBV30
TGTGCCTGGAGTGGGGGACAGGGTGGAACTGAAGCTTTCTTT
CAWSGGQGGTEAFF
>13|-|TRBJ1-2|TRBD1|TRBV13
TGTGCCAGCAGCCAGGGGGGCTCTGGTGGCTACACCTTC
CASSQGGSGGYTF
>13|few|TRBJ2-7|-|TRBV10-1
TGCGCCAGCAGTGAAAAACAAGCGAACGAGCAGTACTTC
CASSEKQANEQYF
>15|-|TRBJ1-2|TRBD1|TRBV6-6
TGTGCCAGCAGTGGGGTTGGGACAGGGGGCGGTGGCTACACCTTC
CASSGVGTGGGGYTF
>16|-|TRBJ1-5|-|TRBV27
TGTGCCAGCAGTAGGAGGCCTTCTTATAGCAATCAGCCCCAGCATTTT
CASSRRPSYSNQPQHF
>11|-|TRBJ2-3|-|TRBV2
TGTGCCAGCAGTCCCGCCGGTACGCAGTATTTT
CASSPAGTQYF
>15|few|TRBJ2-7|-|TRBV25-1
TGTGCCAGCAGTGAATTCAGGGTTAACTCCTACGAGCAGTACTTC
CASSEFRVNSYEQYF